This TCR beta chain was identified during a study of T-cell memory formation after mild COVID-19. Across the whole study: Largely donor-specific sequence clusters came from a couple of donors. Study outcomes and limitations: Clonal second-wave expansions that peaked on day 37 had unconfirmed SARS-CoV-2 specificity. Memory cells collected pre-infection included some clones that later responded, suggesting cross-reactive memory joined. CD4/CD8 balance characterized clones contracting day 15 to 85, and CD4+ skew characterized later expanders.

The V gene end was trimmed by 0 bases and the J gene end by 4 bases; junction bases not matched to a gene: 6. The V gene's germline CDR1 is LNHNV and CDR2 YYDKDF (reference sequence). The CDR3 totals 17 residues. MiXCR, applied by TCRdb to the 5' RACE reads, yields one record per CDR3 protein. Of 300,000 to 350,000 distinct CDR3 sequences listed, 14% are singletons. Comments on this clonotype: What it binds is unknown.

This receptor was taken from a man aged 18 to 29 who had mild COVID-19 (a few samples of this study predate the infection). Cell type and time point are not known. Sequencing input: PBMCs or a T cell subset sorted from them (not recorded which). V gene TRBV15 combines with J gene TRBJ2-2, with 9 bases that match TRBD2. DNA of the CDR3: TGTGCCACCAGCAGAGATAGACTAGCGGAGAGCACCGGGGAGCTGTTTTTT. Protein sequence: CATSRDRLAESTGELFF. Looking up the rest from reference TRBV15 and TRBJ2-2 gives the full variable domain: DAMVIQNPRYQVTQFGKPVTLSCSQTLNHNVMYWYQQKSSQAPKLLFHYYDKDFNNEADTPDNFQSRRPNTSFCFLDIRSPGLGDTAMYLCATSRDRLAESTGELFFGEGSRLTVL.